Below, 4 T cell receptor beta chains from the same sample are listed, as sequenced in a study of blood T cell repertoires in COVID-19. TCRdb's copy holds only in-frame clones and misses some; the assay was immunoSEQ multiplex PCR. Altogether 30,000 to 40,000 clones are present, around 90% being singletons, with the ten largest covering roughly 2.1%. The sequencing sample was made of peripheral blood. The receptors come from a man aged 45-60 years with active or convalescent COVID-19.

The chain has TRBV5-1 and TRBJ2-3; 14 bases match TRBD2. The CDR3 has 16 amino acids. The ends lost 0 bases at V and 4 bases at J; junction bases unmatched: 1. Germline-derived CDR1 and CDR2 are SGHRS and YFSETQ. The CDR3 nucleotides read TGCGCCAGCAGCTTGGGGGGACTAGCGGGAGCAGATACGCAGTATTTT. It specifies CASSLGGLAGADTQYF.

This clone showed up just a few times. The CDR3 region has the DNA TGTGCCAGCTCACCAAACAGTCAAAGAGATCAGCCCCAGCATTTT. Protein product: CASSPNSQRDQPQHF. The chain combines TRBV18 with TRBJ1-5, with unresolved D. Per germline, CDR1 KGHSH and CDR2 LQKENI. This CDR3 region has 15 residues. The V end lost 2 bases, the J end lost 5 bases, and 13 bases lay between the germline ends.

The V gene is TRBV18, the J gene TRBJ2-1; 13 bases line up with TRBD2. CDR1 is KGHSH, CDR2 LQKENI, per germline. V dropped 3 bases and J dropped 7; count of bases not matched to a gene: 6. CDR3 length: 16 residues. Here the CDR3 reads CASSPGTSGIGNEQFF. DNA of the CDR3: TGTGCCAGCTCACCGGGGACTAGCGGGATTGGGAATGAGCAGTTCTTC.

As regards this clone: One end of the junction varies from germline; a read error may be responsible. The rearrangement uses TRBV4-3 and TRBJ2-1, with D unresolved. The CDR3 consists of 15 residues. Germline values: CDR1 LGHNA, CDR2 YSLEER. The chain's CDR3 is CASSQDLSAPSVALF. CDR3 nucleotides: TGCGCCAGCAGCCAAGATTTAAGCGCCCCGTCGGTGGCGCTCTTC.